The 28 T cell receptor beta chains below come from one sample, sequenced in a study of T cell responses to AZD1222 COVID-19 vaccine. Repertoires were generated with immunoSEQ multiplex PCR, while TCRdb's copy carries only in-frame clones and drops some. The table includes 130,000 to 150,000 clones, 88% detected once. The sequencing here drew on peripheral blood, taken on day 0 of AZD1222 vaccination. All receptors derive from an adult in good health.

This chain connects TRBV19 to TRBJ2-4, with unresolved D. Trimming removed 4 bases from V and 0 bases from J, with 13 bases in between. The CDR3 is 16 amino acids. Germline values: CDR1 LNHDA, CDR2 SQIVND (reference sequence). In DNA, the CDR3 is TGTGCCAGTAGTACGGAGTTGGCCCTAGCCAAAAACATTCAGTACTTC. Residues: CASSTELALAKNIQYF.

The rearrangement uses TRBV9 and TRBJ1-2; D is possibly TRBD1 (5 bases). V lost 7 bases to trimming and J lost 8 bases, with 15 bases between them. This CDR3 region has 12 residues. Germline loops: CDR1 SGDLS, CDR2 YYNGEE. The CDR3 here is CASGSGGGGYTF. The CDR3 DNA follows: TGTGCCAGCGGCTCCGGGGGTGGAGGCTACACCTTC.

This clone is a singleton in its sample. The J gene is TRBJ1-1, the V gene TRBV18; D may be TRBD1 (6 bases). Per the germline V gene, CDR1 is KGHSH and CDR2 is LQKENI. The CDR3 contains 17 residues. V was cut by 0 bases and J by 2 bases, with 16 bases left in between. CDR3 sequence reads: CASSPPDGQPFNTEAFF. The CDR3 DNA follows: TGTGCCAGCTCACCACCAGATGGACAGCCCTTTAACACTGAAGCTTTCTTT.

The rearrangement uses TRBV4-1 and TRBJ1-6; D uncertain. Trimming stripped 3 bases from V and 8 bases from J, with 11 bases between. Germline V CDR1 and CDR2: MGHRA, YSYEKL. This CDR3 contains 14 residues. In DNA form, the CDR3 reads TGCGCCAGCAGCCAGCCCCTGGGTGATTCACCCCTCCACTTT. Encoded protein: CASSQPLGDSPLHF.

The rearrangement joins TRBV10-3 to TRBJ2-3, with D perhaps TRBD1 or TRBD2 (5 bases each). CDR3 length: 14 residues. V was pared by 5 bases and J by 4 bases, with 13 bases between. CDR1 and CDR2 (germline): ENHRY, SYGVKD. The CDR3 sequence is CAISPGPRADTQYF. The CDR3 nucleotides are TGTGCCATCAGTCCGGGACCCCGGGCAGATACGCAGTATTTT.

The rearrangement joins TRBV3-1 (or the pseudogene TRBV3-2) to TRBJ1-2; weak D call: TRBD1 (6 bases). The ends were cut back, 4 bases at V and 1 base at J, with 13 bases in the middle. The CDR3 runs to 15 residues. Germline-derived CDR1 and CDR2 are LGHDT and YNNKEL (reference sequence). CDR3 protein: CASSPPSGVNYGYTF. CDR3 nucleotides: TGTGCCAGCAGCCCCCCTTCAGGGGTTAACTATGGCTACACCTTC.

DNA of the CDR3: TGTGCCAGCTCACCGGGGGCACGCACTGAAGCTTTCTTT. Amino acid sequence: CASSPGARTEAFF. The chain joins TRBV18 to TRBJ1-1; TRBD1 is a possible D gene (6 bases). Germline values: CDR1 KGHSH, CDR2 LQKENI. The CDR3 loop spans 13 amino acids. V dropped 3 bases and J dropped 4 bases, with 9 bases sitting between them.

The chain employs TRBV10-3 and TRBJ1-1, with a tentative D call TRBD1 (6 bases). The length of the CDR3 is 18 residues. The V gene's germline CDR1 is ENHRY and CDR2 SYGVKD. The V end was cut by 6 bases, the J end by 4 bases, with 27 bases between. The CDR3 is CAISRPGGGPGASTEAFF. CDR3 sequence (DNA): TGTGCCATCAGCCGACCAGGTGGGGGGCCCGGAGCATCCACTGAAGCTTTCTTT.

J is TRBJ1-4 and V is TRBV4-1, with 7 bases that match TRBD1. Germline V gene sequence: CDR1 MGHRA, CDR2 YSYEKL. V trimming: 3 bases; J trimming: 8 bases; junction bases outside the gene matches: 12. This CDR3 contains 16 residues. CDR3: CASSHLGQRRQEKLFF. The CDR3 DNA reads as TGCGCCAGCAGCCATCTGGGACAGAGGCGGCAAGAAAAACTGTTTTTT.

The V gene is TRBV7-9, the J gene TRBJ2-2, with D uncertain. The germline gives CDR1 SEHNR, CDR2 FQNEAQ (reference sequence). This CDR3 is 15 amino acids long. Trimming cost V 4 bases and J 3 bases, with 12 bases left between them. CDR3 nucleotide sequence: TGTGCCAGCAGCTCGTATAGGGCTGACACCGGGGAGCTGTTTTTT. This sequence encodes CASSSYRADTGELFF.

J is TRBJ1-1 and V is TRBV7-3; D gene ambiguous. V lost 1 base to trimming and J lost 6 bases, with 9 bases between them. The V gene's germline CDR1 is SGHTA and CDR2 FQGTGA. The CDR3 has 13 amino acids. CDR3 in amino acids: CASSLNGEPEAFF. The CDR3 nucleotides read TGTGCCAGCAGCTTAAACGGCGAACCTGAAGCTTTCTTT. The variable domain in full, with the rest retrieved from reference TRBV7-3 and TRBJ1-1, is GAGVSQTPSNKVTEKGKYVELRCDPISGHTALYWYRQSLGQGPEFLIYFQGTGAADDSGLPNDRFFAVRPEGSVSTLKIQRTERGDSAVYLCASSLNGEPEAFFGQGTRLTVV.

The chain employs TRBV6-5 and TRBJ1-3; D gene uncertain. Trimming took 0 bases from V and 0 from J, leaving 9 bases between them. The CDR3 runs to 16 residues. Germline V gene lookup returns CDR1 MNHEY and CDR2 SVGAGI. The CDR3 nucleotides read TGTGCCAGCAGTTACTCGAGTATGCCCTCTGGAAACACCATATATTTT. As protein: CASSYSSMPSGNTIYF.

This sequence joins TRBV30 and TRBJ1-4; D gene ambiguous. This CDR3 has 11 amino acids. Germline CDR1 reads GTSNPN; CDR2 reads SVGIG (reference sequence). Trimming cost V 2 bases and J 8 bases, with 6 bases left between them. The CDR3 here is CAWSSWEKLFF. The CDR3 nucleotides read TGTGCCTGGAGTTCCTGGGAAAAACTGTTTTTT.

The V and J genes are TRBV4-3 and TRBJ1-2; 9 bases line up with TRBD1. J was trimmed by 8 bases and V by 4 bases; bases with no gene match: 5. In germline, CDR1 is LGHNA, CDR2 YSLEER. This CDR3 is 13 amino acids long. Here the CDR3 DNA reads TGCGCCAGCAGCCGTGACAGGGGGGAAGGCTACACCTTC. It is translated as CASSRDRGEGYTF.

The rearrangement links TRBV7-9 to TRBJ2-5; a weak D match, TRBD1 (5 bases). The germline V and J ends were trimmed by 5 bases and 3 bases, with 16 bases remaining between them. The germline V gene has CDR1 SEHNR and CDR2 FQNEAQ (reference sequence). This CDR3 comprises 15 residues. CDR3 coding DNA: TGTGCCAGCAGCCACCCCGTCCGCAGGGAAGAGACCCAGTACTTC. Its protein is CASSHPVRREETQYF.

The rearrangement joins TRBV12-5 to TRBJ1-5, with TRBD1 as a possible D gene (6 bases). The germline V gene has CDR1 LGHNT and CDR2 FRNRAP. The CDR3 is 14 residues long. The V end was cut by 3 bases, the J end by 6 bases, with 12 bases between. The CDR3 here is CASGFLGGSQPQHF. For the CDR3, the DNA is TGTGCTAGTGGTTTTTTAGGGGGAAGTCAGCCCCAGCATTTT. The full variable domain, completed using reference TRBV12-5 and TRBJ1-5, is DARVTQTPRHKVTEMGQEVTMRCQPILGHNTVFWYRQTMMQGLELLAYFRNRAPLDDSGMPKDRFSAEMPDATLATLKIQPSEPRDSAVYFCASGFLGGSQPQHFGDGTRLSIL.

This clone was seen just once. The chain joins TRBV25-1 to TRBJ1-1, with D tentatively TRBD1 (6 bases). Deletions cut 1 base from V and 6 bases from J, with 12 bases between. The CDR3 covers 14 residues. Germline assignment: CDR1 MGHDK and CDR2 SYGVNS. CDR3 sequence (DNA): TGTGCCAGCAGTGAATGGGGGGGCCGCCCTGAAGCTTTCTTT. Its translation: CASSEWGGRPEAFF. Full variable domain (missing parts from reference TRBV25-1 and TRBJ1-1): EADIYQTPRYLVIGTGKKITLECSQTMGHDKMYWYQQDPGMELHLIHYSYGVNSTEKGDLSSESTVSRIRTEHFPLTLESARPSHTSQYLCASSEWGGRPEAFFGQGTRLTVV.

J is TRBJ2-6 and V is TRBV3-1 (or the pseudogene TRBV3-2), with 9 positions matching TRBD1. The V gene end was trimmed by 6 bases and the J gene end by 4 bases; junction bases not matched to a gene: 7. Germline CDR1 and CDR2: LGHDT and YNNKEL (reference sequence). The CDR3 has 16 amino acids. The CDR3 DNA follows: TGTGCCAGCAGAAAACAGGGGGCCCAAGGGGCCAACGTCCTGACTTTC. It translates to CASRKQGAQGANVLTF.

In this sample, this clone turned up a few times. The chain carries TRBV4-3 and TRBJ2-1, with 12 positions matching TRBD2. This CDR3 has 16 residues. V lost 1 base to trimming and J lost 4 bases; unmatched junction nucleotides: 2. Germline V gene lookup returns CDR1 LGHNA and CDR2 YSLEER. As DNA, the CDR3 is TGCGCCAGCAGCCAAGGACTAGCGGGGGAGTACAATGAGCAGTTCTTC. Amino acids: CASSQGLAGEYNEQFF.

The J gene is TRBJ1-2, the V gene TRBV28; D is undetermined. Trimming stripped 7 bases from V and 5 bases from J, with 11 bases between. CDR3 length: 12 residues. CDR1 is MDHEN, CDR2 SYDVKM, per germline. The CDR3 here is CASTSGRYGYTF. The CDR3 DNA reads TGTGCCAGCACCTCGGGTCGGTATGGCTACACCTTC.

This chain joins TRBV15 and TRBJ2-3, with D unresolved. Germline V gene lookup returns CDR1 LNHNV and CDR2 YYDKDF (reference sequence). Trimming shortened V by 3 bases and J by 5 bases, and 9 bases separated the two germline ends. The CDR3 consists of 13 residues. CDR3 DNA sequence: TGTGCCACCAGCAGGCAAAGTGGAGATACGCAGTATTTT. Its protein product is CATSRQSGDTQYF.

The chain carries TRBV5-1 and TRBJ2-7; D possibly matches TRBD1 or TRBD2 (5 bases each). Germline V CDR1 and CDR2: SGHRS, YFSETQ. The germline V and J ends were trimmed by 0 bases and 2 bases, with 24 bases remaining between them. The CDR3 consists of 19 residues. This CDR3 reads CASSLASRGRGLATYEQYF. The CDR3 DNA is TGCGCCAGCAGCTTGGCGAGTAGGGGTCGGGGCCTCGCGACCTACGAGCAGTACTTC.

The sample holds a few counts of this clone. This chain links TRBV25-1 with TRBJ1-1; TRBD1 might be the D (5 bases). V lost 8 bases to trimming and J lost 1 base, with 11 bases between them. Germline CDR1 reads MGHDK; CDR2 reads SYGVNS. This CDR3 comprises 13 residues. The CDR3: CASQQVWNTEAFF. Here the CDR3 DNA reads TGTGCCAGCCAACAGGTATGGAACACTGAAGCTTTCTTT.

The gene calls are TRBV18 and TRBJ2-3; D gene ambiguous. V was cut by 0 bases and J by 4 bases, with 11 bases left in between. Per germline, CDR1 KGHSH and CDR2 LQKENI. This CDR3 spans 15 amino acids. The CDR3, as DNA: TGTGCCAGCTCACCACCGTCGTCCGCGGCAGATACGCAGTATTTT. Its translation is CASSPPSSAADTQYF.

The chain recombines TRBV18 with TRBJ1-6; no clear D. This CDR3 region has 15 residues. Germline V CDR1 and CDR2: KGHSH, LQKENI. The ends were cut back, 3 bases at V and 7 bases at J, with 13 bases in the middle. CDR3 residues: CASSPDTGNNSPLHF. The CDR3 DNA reads TGTGCCAGCTCACCCGACACGGGGAACAATTCACCCCTCCACTTT. Filled out from reference TRBV18 and TRBJ1-6, the complete variable domain reads NAGVMQNPRHLVRRRGQEARLRCSPMKGHSHVYWYRQLPEEGLKFMVYLQKENIIDESGMPKERFSAEFPKEGPSILRIQQVVRGDSAAYFCASSPDTGNNSPLHFGNGTRLTVT.

V gene TRBV19 combines with J gene TRBJ1-4; D is ambiguous. The V end was cut by 6 bases, the J end by 8 bases, with 10 bases between. Per the germline V gene, CDR1 is LNHDA and CDR2 is SQIVND (reference sequence). The CDR3 loop spans 12 amino acids. The CDR3 spells CASRGLGEKLFF. The CDR3 DNA reads as TGTGCCAGTAGAGGGCTGGGGGAAAAACTGTTTTTT.

The chain links TRBV7-3 to TRBJ2-1; D unclear. This CDR3 is built from 11 residues. CDR1 SGHTA and CDR2 FQGTGA come from the germline V gene. Trimming stripped 5 bases from V and 8 bases from J, with 7 bases between. The CDR3 spells CASSISDEQFF. CDR3 DNA: TGTGCCAGCAGCATCAGCGATGAGCAGTTCTTC.

The rearrangement uses TRBV14 and TRBJ1-2; 7 nucleotides align to TRBD1. There are 14 residues in the CDR3. V lost 4 bases to trimming and J lost 2 bases; unmatched junction nucleotides: 4. Germline CDR1 SGHDN, CDR2 FVKESK. CDR3 in amino acids: CASSPRQGNYGYTF. Written as DNA, the CDR3 is TGTGCCAGCAGCCCTAGACAGGGCAACTATGGCTACACCTTC.